The clone carrying this TCR beta chain occurred many times. Its specificity is not known. This CDR3 comprises 13 residues. Per the germline V gene, CDR1 is SGHTA and CDR2 is FQGNSA. The V and J ends lost 3 bases and 5 bases respectively, with 10 bases between them. This sample was taken from a study of T cells in Graves' hyperthyroidism and ophthalmopathy. An absence of ophthalmopathy progression within 18 months meant stable Graves' hyperthyroidism. General study results and limits: A model of 13 V-J features distinguished ophthalmopathy from stable hyperthyroidism. Most clonotypes expanded in thyroid above 0.001 were likewise present in blood.

Regions amplified from RNA transcripts were the TCR beta CDR3 regions. Researchers ran a first-round RT-PCR on the TCR CDR3 using the HTBI primer set. MiXCR was run by TCRdb on the multiplex PCR reads, yielding one entry per CDR3 protein. The table has roughly 100,000 distinct CDR3 sequences, less than 55% seen once. The clonotype comes from a man aged 35 to 55 with Graves' hyperthyroidism. The V gene is TRBV7-2, the J gene TRBJ1-2; D is uncertain. The sequencing sample was made of blood. The CDR3 protein is CASSFDGFYGYTF. CDR3 in DNA: TGTGCCAGCAGCTTTGACGGATTTTATGGCTACACCTTC. Using reference TRBV7-2 and TRBJ1-2 for the parts outside the CDR3, the full variable domain is GAGVSQSPSNKVTEKGKDVELRCDPISGHTALYWYRQSLGQGLEFLIYFQGNSAPDKSGLPSDRFSAERTGGSVSTLTIQRTQQEDSAVYLCASSFDGFYGYTFGSGTRLTVV.